This TCR beta chain was recovered during a study of T and B cells in COVID-19 patients. Multiplex PCR with BIOMED2 TRB-A/B primer pools amplified TRB rearrangements. MiXCR, applied by TCRdb to the multiplex PCR reads, yields one record per CDR3 protein. Of roughly 5,200 distinct CDR3 sequences in the sample, 25% to 30% are singletons; the top ten hold approximately 5.5%. Only a few counts were recorded for this clonotype. Each TRB amplification used roughly 250-550 ng of genomic DNA from blood. Trimming removed 3 bases from V and 3 bases from J, with 11 bases in between. The CDR3 runs to 15 residues. The material sequenced was blood. The clonotype comes from a human donor with active COVID-19. The rearrangement links TRBV12-3 or TRBV12-4 to TRBJ2-2, with unresolved D. The CDR3 loop reads CASSFESADTGELFF. DNA of the CDR3: TGTGCCAGCAGTTTTGAGTCGGCGGACACCGGGGAGCTGTTTTTT.